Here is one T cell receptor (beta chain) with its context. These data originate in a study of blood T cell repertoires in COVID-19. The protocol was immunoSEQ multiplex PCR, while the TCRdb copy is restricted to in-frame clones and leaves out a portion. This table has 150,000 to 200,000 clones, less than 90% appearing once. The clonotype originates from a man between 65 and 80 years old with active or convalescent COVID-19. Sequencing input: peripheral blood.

CDR3 loop: CAHTGTETYEQYF. Here the CDR3 DNA reads TGTGCTCACACCGGGACAGAGACCTACGAGCAGTACTTC. V is TRBV27 and J is TRBJ2-7, with TRBD1 matching 7 bases. This CDR3 is 13 amino acids long. Germline CDR1 reads MNHEY; CDR2 reads SMNVEV (reference sequence).